The 30 T cell receptor beta chains below were found in one sample sequenced in a study of lymphopenia after photon versus proton radiotherapy. Only in-frame clones appear in the TCRdb table, and some are missing; sequencing was by immunoSEQ multiplex PCR. The sample yields around 20,000 clones, 90% to 95% seen once. Sequenced material: peripheral blood, taken from a patient treated with photon-based radiotherapy. These receptors were obtained from a man aged 60-69 years with pancreatic cancer.

This clone was seen only a few times. This rearrangement joins TRBV5-1 to TRBJ1-2; a weak D match, TRBD1 (6 bases). The CDR3 loop spans 14 amino acids. Germline V CDR1 and CDR2: SGHRS, YFSETQ. Trimming stripped 3 bases from V and 4 bases from J, with 13 bases between. Here the CDR3 reads CASSSEGGTYGYTF. The CDR3 coding sequence is TGCGCCAGCAGCTCGGAGGGGGGGACCTATGGCTACACCTTC.

Here the CDR3 reads CASSYGPGVSNQPQHF. CDR3 in DNA: TGTGCCAGCAGTTACGGTCCGGGGGTTAGCAATCAGCCCCAGCATTTT. The J gene is TRBJ1-5, the V gene TRBV6-6, with D perhaps TRBD1 (5 bases). Germline V gene data show CDR1 as MNHNY and CDR2 as SVGAGI (reference sequence). The CDR3 is 16 amino acids. The ends were cut back, 2 bases at V and 0 bases at J, with 11 bases in the middle.

J is TRBJ2-7 and V is TRBV5-1; D gene unclear. Per germline, CDR1 SGHRS and CDR2 YFSETQ. This CDR3 spans 14 amino acids. Trimming removed 0 bases at V and 5 bases at J, with 12 bases between. CDR3 residues: CASSLAQTSDEQYF. The CDR3 nucleotides read TGCGCCAGCAGCTTGGCCCAGACGAGCGACGAGCAGTACTTC.

V and J are TRBV7-6 and TRBJ2-5; no definite D call. Trimming cost V 6 bases and J 5 bases, with 13 bases left between them. The CDR3 is 13 amino acids. Germline lookup yields CDR1 SGHVS and CDR2 FNYEAQ. This CDR3 reads CASRTRVEETQYF. CDR3 nucleotides: TGTGCCAGCAGAACTCGAGTGGAGGAGACCCAGTACTTC.

A remark on this clone: The junction differs from germline at one of its ends, possibly a read error. The DNA of the CDR3 is TGCGCCAGCAGCTTGGCAAGGGGCTCCGATAATTCACCCCTCCACTTT. Its protein is CASSLARGSDNSPLHF. The gene calls are TRBV5-1 and TRBJ1-6, with a possible D match to TRBD1 (5 bases). The CDR3 contains 16 residues. Germline loops: CDR1 SGHRS, CDR2 YFSETQ.

For the CDR3, the DNA is TGTGCCGTCGGGACAGGGACGGGCTATGGCTACACCTTC. This codes for CAVGTGTGYGYTF. V usage is TRBV10-3 and J usage is TRBJ1-2, with 9 bases aligning to TRBD1. CDR1 is ENHRY, CDR2 SYGVKD, per germline. The CDR3 totals 13 residues. The J segment lost 4 bases and the V segment lost 11 bases, leaving 8 bases of the junction unmatched.

V gene TRBV2 combines with J gene TRBJ1-1; D remains ambiguous. This CDR3 has 14 residues. Germline CDR1 and CDR2: SNHLY and FYNNEI. V gave up 5 bases and J gave up 0 bases, with 10 bases separating them. CDR3 sequence (DNA): TGTGCCAGCAGTTCGCTGAGCATGAACACTGAAGCTTTCTTT. This gives the protein CASSSLSMNTEAFF.

This clone occurred once. The rearrangement uses TRBV30 and TRBJ2-2, with D perhaps TRBD1 (5 bases). This CDR3 is built from 17 residues. Germline CDR1 reads GTSNPN; CDR2 reads SVGIG (reference sequence). V was shortened by 0 bases and J by 7 bases, with 21 bases between the two germline ends. In DNA form, the CDR3 reads TGTGCCTGGAGTGTACAGGTTTCGGCGTCATGGCACGGGGAGCTGTTTTTT. Its protein product is CAWSVQVSASWHGELFF.

The rearrangement uses TRBV2 and TRBJ2-1; D gene uncertain. The V end was cut by 7 bases, the J end by 5 bases, with 3 bases between. The CDR3 consists of 10 residues. From germline, CDR1 is SNHLY and CDR2 FYNNEI. This chain's CDR3 is CASMNNEQFF. In DNA, the CDR3 is TGTGCCAGCATGAACAATGAGCAGTTCTTC.

The chain employs TRBV7-9 and TRBJ1-5; unclear D gene. The CDR3 covers 13 residues. CDR1 is SEHNR and CDR2 is FQNEAQ in the germline V gene (reference sequence). Trimming shortened V by 5 bases and J by 7 bases, and 12 bases separated the two germline ends. The CDR3 sequence: CASSVQSGQPQHF. DNA for the CDR3: TGTGCCAGCAGCGTTCAGTCGGGGCAGCCCCAGCATTTT.

The V and J genes are TRBV4-2 and TRBJ1-2; TRBD1 aligns across 7 bases. The CDR3 extends over 16 amino acids. With 5 bases clipped from V and 3 bases from J, the junction kept 12 bases outside the gene matches. The germline V gene has CDR1 LGHNA and CDR2 YNFKEQ. The CDR3 here is CASSLHTSTGYYGYTF. CDR3 coding DNA: TGTGCCAGCAGCTTACATACCTCGACAGGGTACTATGGCTACACCTTC.

V usage is TRBV5-1 and J usage is TRBJ2-7, with a possible D match to TRBD1 (6 bases). The CDR3 runs to 11 residues. Germline V gene lookup returns CDR1 SGHRS and CDR2 YFSETQ. V lost 0 bases to trimming and J lost 11 bases, with 9 bases between them. The CDR3 reads CASSLGQGKYF. CDR3 nucleotide sequence: TGCGCCAGCAGCTTGGGGCAGGGGAAGTACTTC.

This rearrangement joins TRBV4-3 to TRBJ2-6, with D perhaps TRBD1 (6 bases). CDR3 length: 14 amino acids. The V end was cut by 4 bases, the J end by 2 bases, with 6 bases between. Germline values: CDR1 LGHNA, CDR2 YSLEER. CDR3 coding DNA: TGCGCCAGCAGCCCAGGGGCTGGGGCCAACGTCCTGACTTTC. This gives the protein CASSPGAGANVLTF.

The V call is TRBV28, the J call TRBJ1-1; weak D call: TRBD1 (5 bases). The CDR3 is 10 amino acids. The germline gives CDR1 MDHEN, CDR2 SYDVKM. V dropped 7 bases and J dropped 9 bases, with 9 bases sitting between them. The CDR3 DNA is TGTGCCAGCAAGGCAGGGAAAGCTTTCTTT. Translated: CASKAGKAFF.

This clone is a singleton in its sample. This sequence joins TRBV11-1 and TRBJ1-3, with TRBD1 as a possible D gene (6 bases). The CDR3 is 13 residues long. Germline V gene sequence: CDR1 SGHAT, CDR2 FQDESV (reference sequence). Trimming stripped 5 bases from V and 6 bases from J, with 11 bases between. The DNA for the CDR3 is TGTGCCAGCAGCCCCGGACAGTTAAACACCATATATTTT. It specifies CASSPGQLNTIYF.

V and J are TRBV7-8 and TRBJ2-7; 8 nucleotides agree with TRBD2. The CDR3 covers 16 residues. V was pared by 0 bases and J by 0 bases, with 4 bases of the junction left unmatched. CDR1 and CDR2 (germline): SGHVS, FQNEAQ. CDR3 sequence (DNA): TGTGCCAGCAGCTTAGCTGCCGGGACTAGCTCCTACGAGCAGTACTTC. It specifies CASSLAAGTSSYEQYF.

The genes are TRBV5-1 and TRBJ1-2, with D possibly matching TRBD1 (5 bases). V was shortened by 4 bases and J by 7 bases, with 23 bases between the two germline ends. The CDR3 spans 16 residues. Per germline, CDR1 SGHRS and CDR2 YFSETQ. CDR3 DNA sequence: TGCGCCAGCAGCCGGGCAGGGTTCGGAGTTTTAGGTGGCTACACCTTC. Amino acids: CASSRAGFGVLGGYTF.

The chain is built from TRBV5-6 and TRBJ1-2, with D unresolved. V lost 4 bases and J 7 bases, leaving 20 bases between the germline ends. The germline V gene has CDR1 SGHDT and CDR2 YYEEEE. This CDR3 is built from 15 residues. CDR3 coding DNA: TGTGCCAGCAGCCTAACGGGCGGTCAGCACGGTGGCTACACCTTC. The encoded protein is CASSLTGGQHGGYTF.

V usage is TRBV18 and J usage is TRBJ1-1, with 9 bases lining up with TRBD1. V trimming: 3 bases; J trimming: 0 bases; junction bases outside the gene matches: 11. The CDR3 has 18 amino acids. In germline, CDR1 is KGHSH, CDR2 LQKENI. The CDR3 reads CASSPQRTGVSMNTEAFF. As DNA, the CDR3 is TGTGCCAGCTCACCTCAAAGGACAGGGGTCAGTATGAACACTGAAGCTTTCTTT.

The DNA of the CDR3 is TGCAGCGGAGGGACACGCTACGAGCAGTACTTC. Translated: CSGGTRYEQYF. J is TRBJ2-7 and V is TRBV29-1; D possibly corresponds to TRBD1 (6 bases). The germline CDR1 and CDR2 sequences are SQVTM and ANQGSEA. The CDR3 is made up of 11 amino acids. V was pared by 7 bases and J by 3 bases, with 10 bases between.

This sequence joins TRBV29-1 and TRBJ2-1; 10 nucleotides agree with TRBD1. This CDR3 region has 14 residues. The junction had 10 bases not matched to a gene; V was cut back by 6 bases and J by 8 bases. CDR1 and CDR2 (germline): SQVTM, ANQGSEA. The CDR3 DNA follows: TGCAGCGTGGTGGACAGGGGGATTTCGGATGAGCAGTTCTTC. It is translated as CSVVDRGISDEQFF.

This clone was found once. This rearrangement joins TRBV7-3 to TRBJ1-6; the match to TRBD1 covers 12 bases. Germline CDR1 is SGHTA and CDR2 is FQGTGA. The CDR3 loop spans 15 amino acids. Germline trimming cut 5 bases from V and 13 bases from J; bases unmatched to any gene: 9. The CDR3 loop reads CASSQTGTGGPPLHF. In nucleotides, the CDR3 is TGTGCCAGCAGCCAAACCGGGACAGGGGGCCCTCCCCTCCACTTT.

This clone has only one observation. The genes are TRBV27 and TRBJ1-4, with TRBD1 as a possible D gene (5 bases). The CDR3 loop spans 16 amino acids. From germline, CDR1 is MNHEY and CDR2 SMNVEV (reference sequence). Deletions cut 3 bases from V and 5 bases from J, with 16 bases between. The CDR3, as DNA: TGTGCCAGCAGTTTCTCCTGGGGGACGGCAAATGAAAAACTGTTTTTT. This gives the protein CASSFSWGTANEKLFF.

V usage is TRBV9 and J usage is TRBJ1-6; weak D call: TRBD1 (6 bases). Germline CDR1 is SGDLS and CDR2 is YYNGEE. Trimming took 3 bases from V and 2 from J, leaving 15 bases between them. The CDR3 consists of 17 residues. Here the CDR3 reads CASSETGTRTYNSPLHF. In DNA form, the CDR3 reads TGTGCCAGCAGCGAAACAGGGACGCGGACCTATAATTCACCCCTCCACTTT.

This clone was seen only once. The V call is TRBV7-2, the J call TRBJ1-1; D is ambiguous. The CDR3 loop spans 14 amino acids. The V and J ends lost 5 bases and 2 bases respectively, with 12 bases between them. Germline V gene sequence: CDR1 SGHTA, CDR2 FQGNSA. The CDR3 bases are TGTGCCAGCAGCCAGTTGGGAGGAAACACTGAAGCTTTCTTT. This translates into CASSQLGGNTEAFF.

The chain employs TRBV9 and TRBJ2-3, with D hard to call. The V gene lost 0 bases and the J gene lost 0 bases, with 5 bases spanning the gap. This CDR3 has 14 residues. Germline CDR1 reads SGDLS; CDR2 reads YYNGEE. CDR3 sequence reads: CASSVALSTDTQYF. Here the CDR3 DNA reads TGTGCCAGCAGCGTAGCTCTAAGCACAGATACGCAGTATTTT.

This chain joins TRBV9 and TRBJ1-6; D not resolved. V shed 0 bases and J shed 8 bases, with 9 bases lying between them. In germline, CDR1 is SGDLS, CDR2 YYNGEE. This CDR3 is built from 14 residues. Written as DNA, the CDR3 is TGTGCCAGCAGCGTAGGGACGGAATATTCACCCCTCCACTTT. Protein product: CASSVGTEYSPLHF.

The chain uses TRBV5-6 and TRBJ1-2; D gene uncertain. V shed 0 bases and J shed 3 bases, with 6 bases lying between them. Per germline, CDR1 SGHDT and CDR2 YYEEEE. The length of the CDR3 is 13 residues. The CDR3 is CASSLAGYYGYTF. The CDR3 coding sequence is TGTGCCAGCAGCTTGGCGGGATACTATGGCTACACCTTC.

The chain links TRBV6-6 to TRBJ1-3; no clear D gene. V was cut by 6 bases and J by 0 bases, with 12 bases left in between. CDR1 and CDR2 (germline): MNHNY, SVGAGI (reference sequence). This CDR3 spans 15 amino acids. The CDR3 sequence is CASSVPILSGNTIYF. CDR3 nucleotide sequence: TGTGCCAGCAGCGTACCCATACTCTCTGGAAACACCATATATTTT.

V usage is TRBV5-1 and J usage is TRBJ1-3, with D tentatively TRBD1 (5 bases). Trimming pared 0 bases from V and 0 bases from J, leaving 10 bases between. This CDR3 has 16 amino acids. The germline V gene encodes CDR1 SGHRS and CDR2 YFSETQ. The CDR3 sequence: CASSLDGAASGNTIYF. CDR3 DNA sequence: TGCGCCAGCAGCTTGGATGGGGCCGCCTCTGGAAACACCATATATTTT.